This T cell receptor beta chain appears in the sequencing data of a study of CD8+ T cells in alopecia areata. Study context: Oral tofacitinib, 5 to 10 mg twice daily, was given in an open-label trial.

Extraction of RNA preceded its reverse transcription into cDNA, which served as the sequencing template. TCRdb keeps only in-frame clones here, not all; method: immunoSEQ multiplex PCR. The sample records under 150,000 clones, around four fifths being singletons. Described treatment: oral pan-JAK inhibitor, 5-10 mg twice daily. This CDR3 has 17 amino acids. The V end lost 0 bases, the J end lost 5 bases, and 19 bases lay between the germline ends. Germline CDR1 and CDR2: LGHNA and YNFKEQ. The sample was CD8+ T cells sorted from blood, taken at week 4, from a patient treated with tofacitinib. The source of this sequence is a human donor with alopecia areata. The chain has TRBV4-2 and TRBJ1-2, with a tentative D call TRBD1 (5 bases). The CDR3 nucleotides read TGTGCCAGCAGCCAAGAGGGCAGGGCATCAAATGGGTATGGCTACACCTTC. Amino acid sequence: CASSQEGRASNGYGYTF.